This T cell receptor (beta chain) appears in the sequencing data of a study of T cells in Graves' hyperthyroidism and ophthalmopathy. Study summary: Pretreatment peripheral blood was obtained at initial diagnosis.

Amplified TCR beta CDR3 regions came from RNA transcripts. Initially, a first-round RT-PCR of the TCR CDR3 employed the HTBI primer set. In TCRdb, the multiplex PCR reads were re-called with MiXCR into one record per CDR3 protein. The table shows more than 350,000 distinct CDR3 sequences, with about 14% occurring only once. Trimming took off 1 base at V and 5 bases at J, with 15 bases between the two ends. The CDR3 is made up of 15 amino acids. Germline V gene sequence: CDR1 SQVTM, CDR2 ANQGSEA. Findings and limits, study-wide: A model of 13 V-J features distinguished ophthalmopathy from stable hyperthyroidism.

This clonotype has a count of ten or more. Its target is unknown. This TCR was sampled from a woman in her twenties or thirties with Graves' ophthalmopathy. V is TRBV29-1 and J is TRBJ2-1, with D perhaps matching TRBD2 (5 bases). Material: blood. CDR3 sequence (DNA): TGCAGCGTTGAAGCCGACCTGGAGGAGCACAATGAGCAGTTCTTC. Its protein is CSVEADLEEHNEQFF.